This T cell receptor (beta chain) is drawn from a study of T cells in Graves' hyperthyroidism and ophthalmopathy (dated 2019 in TCRdb). With respect to the entire study: Peripheral blood samples were taken at initial diagnosis, before any treatment was given. In addition, the study compared T-cell repertoires in thyroid tissue and in blood from roughly 6 Graves' hyperthyroidism patients. Following sampling, methimazole starting at 30 mg daily was given to hyperthyroidism patients, and high-dose intravenous methylprednisolone was given to ophthalmopathy patients. Prospective prediction of ophthalmopathy was tested in an independent validation cohort consisting of 18 to 20 hyperthyroidism patients and around 16 patients who later progressed to ophthalmopathy. TCR V-J signatures able to tell the groups apart were searched for in a discovery cohort of 100 patients, of whom fewer than 45 had Graves' ophthalmopathy and roughly 58 had stable Graves' hyperthyroidism. TCR Vbeta CDR3 sequencing of 130 to 150 peripheral blood samples (around 45 ophthalmopathy, around 80 hyperthyroidism and around 17 progressor patients) is reported in the paper. For training and testing, the roughly 97 patients in the discovery cohort were randomly divided in a 7:3 ratio.

According to the germline V gene, CDR1 reads MDHEN and CDR2 reads SYDVKM. Measured from the cysteine to the phenylalanine, the CDR3 is 14 residues long. The DNA shown is the 42-base CDR3, in frame from base 1. V is clipped by 3 bases and J by 3 bases, and the sequence between their germline boundaries is 11 bases long. The TCR beta CDR3 regions were amplified from the RNA transcripts. For the first round of RT-PCR on the TCR CDR3, the HTBI primer set was used together with the Qiagen OneStep RT-PCR kit. Libraries were constructed in a second round of multiplex PCR, after which size selection and purification were carried out. Libraries were sequenced paired-end with 100 bp reads on an Illumina HiSeq2000. In the original analysis: SOAPnuke was used to process the raw data, removing reads that contained adapters or uncalled bases, had a mean Phred below 15, or lacked an exact match to the constant primer or identifier. High-quality paired reads were merged with COPE v1.2.5, and unique nucleotide sequences were defined as clonotypes. MiTCR v1.1 was used to align clonotypes to the IMGT TRBV, TRBD and TRBJ reference segments. Analysis was restricted to V-J combinations with a frequency above 0.0001, which covered 99.2% of repertoires. A TCS score was defined as the ratio between F50 (clonal expansion) and ExV (chaos), using BLOSUM62-based TCRdist between CDR3 peptides within each V-J. Welch's t-statistics and random forest reduced 500 to 650 V-J features to some 14, which were used in a naive Bayes classifier (R e1071). Starting from the raw public reads, TCRdb applied fastp trimming at Q25, assembled clones with MiXCR and retained in-frame beta chains. Each entry merges the rows of one CDR3 protein and shows their most common DNA and genes. What appears here as the V and J calls and clone size reflects TCRdb's work, not the paper's. Across this sample there are about 500,000 distinct CDR3 sequences, with about a sixth seen only once. About 16% of the sample comes from the top ten.

This clonotype has ten or more counts. What antigen it recognizes has not been identified. No clone much larger than this one lies a single base away; base qualities are absent. What the work shows at the level of the full study, not this receptor alone: Sample size was not statistically predetermined, and investigators were not blinded to group allocation. A model built on a 13 V-J signature distinguished ophthalmopathy from stable hyperthyroidism, reaching roughly 88% sensitivity and 81.08% specificity in cross-validation and 80%/75% in testing. Most expanded thyroid clonotypes (frequency above 0.001) were also detected in blood, a finding suggesting that blood repertoires may reflect thyroid immune responses. In validation, the model predicted progression to ophthalmopathy a median of roughly 6.2 months before onset, with approximately 68% sensitivity and almost 75% specificity.

Ophthalmopathy patients had moderately to severely active disease, Clinical Activity Score of at least 3, NOSPECS grade of at least 4, and duration under 3 months. The study excluded patients with uncontrolled infections, other autoimmune diseases, pregnancy or lactation. Clinical symptoms, serum thyroxine and TRAb, thyroid ultrasound, and orbital computed tomography formed the basis for the diagnoses. PBMCs were separated from roughly 10 ml of fresh peripheral blood using Ficoll-Paque density gradient centrifugation. Total RNA was extracted using Trizol reagent, and RNA quality was assessed on an Agilent 2100 Bioanalyzer.

In this chain, TRBV28 is recombined with TRBJ2-5, with no D gene named confidently. The TCR sequence derives from a woman aged 18-29 years with Graves' ophthalmopathy. The sample was blood. The DNA sequence is as follows: TGTGCCAGCAGTTTCGTCCGGGCTAAAGAGACCCAGTACTTC. Translation gives CASSFVRAKETQYF.